The present entry profiles one T cell receptor (beta chain) with its context. In terms of age and location, participants ranged from roughly 18 to 100 years and lived in fewer than 30 US areas. Produced via immunoSEQ multiplex PCR; TCRdb's table is partial and in-frame only. Of hundreds of thousands of clones listed, about 88% are singletons. This record comes from a study of blood T cell repertoires in COVID-19. Study-level background: Each recovered donor of Cohort 3 presented with two negative PCRs, clearance, or symptom resolution.

The CDR3 extends over 11 amino acids. Germline CDR1 SGHRS, CDR2 YFSETQ. V shed 4 bases and J shed 2 bases, with 3 bases lying between them. Sequencing was done on a sample of PBMCs or T cells enriched from blood (not recorded which). This TCR was sampled from an older woman in a cohort exposed to, infected with or recovered from COVID-19 (not recorded which). V gene TRBV5-1 combines with J gene TRBJ2-5; no firm D call. The CDR3 DNA reads TGCGCCAGCAGCCGTCAAGAGACCCAGTACTTC. It encodes CASSRQETQYF.